The present T cell receptor beta chain was sequenced within a study of T cells after yellow fever vaccination. Study conclusions and caveats: Researchers noted that a small share of clonotypes showed up in both CD4 and CD8 compartments. Abundant clonotypes from the bulk population could get into FACS-sorted repertoires as contaminants. Post-booster repertoires again held most primary-vaccination clones (around 95% CD4, 85% to 90% CD8).

Template switching by 5'RACE produced TCR cDNA, adding a universal primer site and UMIs. TCRdb ran MiXCR on the 5' RACE reads and lists one entry per CDR3 protein. The repertoire has 95,000 to 100,000 distinct CDR3 sequences, approximately 5.5% of them found once; the top ten carry over 40%. Germline values: CDR1 KGHDR, CDR2 SFDVKD. Deletions cut 11 bases from V and 6 bases from J, with 27 bases between. The length of the CDR3 is 16 residues. In the case of this clonotype: Its antigen is not identified.

The sequence was collected from a man in his late teens or twenties who received the YFV17D yellow fever vaccine. The chain couples TRBV24-1 to TRBJ1-1; the D is unclear. The sequencing here drew on CD8+ T cells sorted from PBMCs, taken 10 days after the yellow fever booster vaccination. The CDR3 DNA reads TGTGCCAAACCTAGGCGCGGGAGGGAGTTCGGTTCTGAAGCTTTCTTT. Translation: CAKPRRGREFGSEAFF.